This T cell receptor beta chain was retrieved from a study of T cell repertoires in ileal Crohn's disease. The data were produced by immunoSEQ multiplex PCR, yet TCRdb's version contains in-frame clones alone and is incomplete. The sample comprises more than 6,500 clones, approximately 79% of which are singletons, and less than 3.5% rests with the top ten. This receptor was taken from an adult with Crohn's disease. The material sequenced was ileal tissue.

CDR3 in amino acids: CASSTPGVGGYGYTF. As DNA, the CDR3 is TGCGCCAGCAGCACACCTGGGGTAGGGGGTTATGGCTACACCTTC. The chain joins TRBV4-3 to TRBJ1-2; D possibly corresponds to TRBD1 (6 bases). CDR3 length: 15 residues. Germline V gene sequence: CDR1 LGHNA, CDR2 YSLEER. Trimming pared 5 bases from V and 5 bases from J, leaving 18 bases between.